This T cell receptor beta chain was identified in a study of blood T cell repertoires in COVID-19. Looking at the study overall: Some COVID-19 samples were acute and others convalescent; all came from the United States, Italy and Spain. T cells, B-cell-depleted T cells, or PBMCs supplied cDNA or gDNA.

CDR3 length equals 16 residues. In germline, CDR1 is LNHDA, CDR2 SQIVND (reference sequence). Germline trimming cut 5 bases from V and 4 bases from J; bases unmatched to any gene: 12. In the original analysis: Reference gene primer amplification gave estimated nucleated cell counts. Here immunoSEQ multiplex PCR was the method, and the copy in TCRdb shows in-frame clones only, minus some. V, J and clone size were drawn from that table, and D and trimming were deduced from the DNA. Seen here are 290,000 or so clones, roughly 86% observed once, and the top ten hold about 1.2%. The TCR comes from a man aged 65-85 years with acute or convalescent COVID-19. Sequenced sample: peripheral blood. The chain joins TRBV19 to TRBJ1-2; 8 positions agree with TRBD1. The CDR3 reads CASSLVAGGEGYGYTF. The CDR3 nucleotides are TGTGCCAGTAGTCTCGTAGCAGGGGGCGAAGGCTATGGCTACACCTTC.